This is a list of T cell receptor beta chains from one sample in a study of neurological immune-mediated disorders. MiXCR, applied by TCRdb to the 5' RACE reads, yields one record per CDR3 protein. The sample shows approximately 37,000 distinct CDR3 sequences, over 12% of them seen only once. The specimen was PBMCs. The receptors here all came from a woman between 50 and 59 years old with HTLV-1-associated myelopathy (HAM/TSP). The CDR3 runs from the conserved cysteine through the conserved F or W. The D gene is left open where the match is weak. Some rows mark clone size as missing; the rest say once, few, many or name a class of expanded clone.

clone size: many
V gene: TRBV5-1
D gene: TRBD1
J gene: TRBJ1-4
CDR3 DNA: TGCGCCAGCAGCGCGACAGGGGCGGCTAATGAAAAACTGTTTTTT
CDR3 protein: CASSATGAANEKLFF

clone size: few
V gene: TRBV30
D gene: .
J gene: TRBJ1-2
CDR3 DNA: TGTGCCTGGAGTCGGGGAGGTGGCTACACCTTC
CDR3 protein: CAWSRGGGYTF

clone size: many
V gene: TRBV5-1
D gene: .
J gene: TRBJ2-7
CDR3 DNA: TGCGCCAGTTCATGGGTTGGCGACGAGCAGTACTTC
CDR3 protein: CASSWVGDEQYF

clone size: .
V gene: TRBV9
D gene: .
J gene: TRBJ2-5
CDR3 DNA: TGTGCCAGCAGCGGAGGGACACTACAAGAGACCCAGTACTTC
CDR3 protein: CASSGGTLQETQYF

clone size: .
V gene: TRBV19
D gene: .
J gene: TRBJ2-5
CDR3 DNA: TGTGCCAGTAGTGTAAGCAGGCAAGAGACCCAGTACTTC
CDR3 protein: CASSVSRQETQYF

clone size: many
V gene: TRBV5-1
D gene: .
J gene: TRBJ2-5
CDR3 DNA: TGCGCCAGCAGCTCCCCGACATGGGAGACCCAGTACTTC
CDR3 protein: CASSSPTWETQYF

clone size: .
V gene: TRBV5-1
D gene: TRBD1
J gene: TRBJ2-1
CDR3 DNA: TGCGCCAGCAGCCCCACGGACAGGGGAGGGTACAATGAGCAGTTCTTC
CDR3 protein: CASSPTDRGGYNEQFF

clone size: many
V gene: TRBV5-1
D gene: .
J gene: TRBJ1-2
CDR3 DNA: TGCGCCAGCAGCTTCGGAGGGGACTATGGCTACACCTTC
CDR3 protein: CASSFGGDYGYTF

clone size: .
V gene: TRBV2
D gene: .
J gene: TRBJ1-1
CDR3 DNA: TGTGCCAGCAGGATCACCCCGACGGCGAGAACTGAAGCTTTCTTT
CDR3 protein: CASRITPTARTEAFF

clone size: many
V gene: TRBV6-5
D gene: .
J gene: TRBJ1-2
CDR3 DNA: TGTGCCAGCAGTTTCCTAGACAGGAACTATGGCTACACCTTC
CDR3 protein: CASSFLDRNYGYTF

clone size: many
V gene: TRBV7-2
D gene: .
J gene: TRBJ1-1
CDR3 DNA: TGTGCCAGCAGCTTCTATGGCGGGCATACTTTCTTT
CDR3 protein: CASSFYGGHTFF

clone size: many
V gene: TRBV20-1
D gene: .
J gene: TRBJ2-1
CDR3 DNA: TGCAGTCCCTTCGGAAGCTCCTACAATGAGCAGTTCTTC
CDR3 protein: CSPFGSSYNEQFF

clone size: .
V gene: TRBV6-6
D gene: .
J gene: TRBJ2-5
CDR3 DNA: TGTGCCAGCAGCCCATCGGAGACCCAGTACTTC
CDR3 protein: CASSPSETQYF

clone size: many
V gene: TRBV11-2
D gene: TRBD2
J gene: TRBJ2-3
CDR3 DNA: TGTGCCAGCAGCTTGACTAGCGGGGGGAAAGGTCGTAGCACAGATACGCAGTATTTT
CDR3 protein: CASSLTSGGKGRSTDTQYF

clone size: many
V gene: TRBV5-6
D gene: .
J gene: TRBJ1-5
CDR3 DNA: TGTGCCAGCAGCTTGTTGCGGTTAGGGCAGCCCCAGCATTTT
CDR3 protein: CASSLLRLGQPQHF

clone size: many
V gene: TRBV6-2/TRBV6-3
D gene: .
J gene: TRBJ2-7
CDR3 DNA: TGTGCCAGCAGCTTTGGAGGAAACGAGCAGTACTTC
CDR3 protein: CASSFGGNEQYF

clone size: many
V gene: TRBV7-2
D gene: TRBD1
J gene: TRBJ2-3
CDR3 DNA: TGTGCCAGCAGCTCCGGACAGGGTGCAGATACGCAGTATTTT
CDR3 protein: CASSSGQGADTQYF

clone size: many
V gene: TRBV6-2/TRBV6-3
D gene: .
J gene: TRBJ2-1
CDR3 DNA: TGTGCCAGCAGTCTCACGGGGGCCGAGCAGTTCTTC
CDR3 protein: CASSLTGAEQFF

clone size: many
V gene: TRBV7-2
D gene: TRBD1
J gene: TRBJ1-4
CDR3 DNA: TGTGCCAGCAGCCCTCTCGGGACAGGGAGTAGGGAAAAACTGTTTTTT
CDR3 protein: CASSPLGTGSREKLFF

clone size: many
V gene: TRBV7-2
D gene: .
J gene: TRBJ2-1
CDR3 DNA: TGTGCCAGCAGCTTAGATGGCGGGGGCCACAATGAGCAGTTCTTC
CDR3 protein: CASSLDGGGHNEQFF

clone size: many
V gene: TRBV6-1
D gene: .
J gene: TRBJ1-1
CDR3 DNA: TGTGCCAGCGGAGATACAGGTAACACTGAAGCTTTCTTT
CDR3 protein: CASGDTGNTEAFF

clone size: few
V gene: TRBV29-1
D gene: .
J gene: TRBJ1-1
CDR3 DNA: TGCAGCGTTGCAGGGGTTGACACTGAAGCTTTCTTT
CDR3 protein: CSVAGVDTEAFF

clone size: many
V gene: TRBV20-1
D gene: .
J gene: TRBJ1-6
CDR3 DNA: TGCAGTGCTAGTAGGCAGGGCGATTCACCCCTCCACTTT
CDR3 protein: CSASRQGDSPLHF

clone size: many
V gene: TRBV14
D gene: TRBD1
J gene: TRBJ2-2
CDR3 DNA: TGTGCCAGCAGCCGTATTGGACAGGGGGGGACCGGGGAGCTGTTTTTT
CDR3 protein: CASSRIGQGGTGELFF

clone size: many
V gene: TRBV27
D gene: .
J gene: TRBJ1-1
CDR3 DNA: TGTGCCAGCTTTTCTCAAAGGGAGAACACTGAAGCTTTCTTT
CDR3 protein: CASFSQRENTEAFF

clone size: many
V gene: TRBV12-3/TRBV12-4
D gene: .
J gene: TRBJ1-2
CDR3 DNA: TGTGCCAGCAGTTTGGAACTCTATGGCTACACCTTC
CDR3 protein: CASSLELYGYTF

clone size: many
V gene: TRBV11-2
D gene: .
J gene: TRBJ1-1
CDR3 DNA: TGTGCCAGCAGCTTGGGCAGGGAGAACACTGAAGCTTTCTTT
CDR3 protein: CASSLGRENTEAFF

clone size: few
V gene: TRBV5-1
D gene: TRBD2
J gene: TRBJ2-1
CDR3 DNA: TGCGCCAGCAGCTTGGTAGGCGGGGGGGCCAATGAGCAGTTCTTC
CDR3 protein: CASSLVGGGANEQFF

clone size: many
V gene: TRBV27
D gene: TRBD1
J gene: TRBJ2-7
CDR3 DNA: TGTGCCAGCAGGGTGATCACAGGGGGCGAGCAGTACTTC
CDR3 protein: CASRVITGGEQYF

clone size: many
V gene: TRBV5-1
D gene: .
J gene: TRBJ2-1
CDR3 DNA: TGCGCCAGCAGCTTGGTGCAGAGCTCCTACAATGAGCAGTTCTTC
CDR3 protein: CASSLVQSSYNEQFF

clone size: many
V gene: TRBV6-6
D gene: .
J gene: TRBJ2-3
CDR3 DNA: TGTGCCAGCAGTTACCCTAGCTCAACAGATACGCAGTATTTT
CDR3 protein: CASSYPSSTDTQYF

clone size: many
V gene: TRBV9
D gene: .
J gene: TRBJ1-1
CDR3 DNA: TGTGCCAGCAGCGTAGCTCCGACAATGAACACTGAAGCTTTCTTT
CDR3 protein: CASSVAPTMNTEAFF

clone size: many
V gene: TRBV7-2
D gene: TRBD1
J gene: TRBJ2-3
CDR3 DNA: TGTGCCAGCAGCCGAACGACAGGGGGGAAAACAGATACGCAGTATTTT
CDR3 protein: CASSRTTGGKTDTQYF

clone size: many
V gene: TRBV4-1
D gene: TRBD1
J gene: TRBJ1-2
CDR3 DNA: TGCGCCAGCAGCCAGTCGGGACAGCCTAACTATGGCTACACCTTC
CDR3 protein: CASSQSGQPNYGYTF

clone size: many
V gene: TRBV28
D gene: .
J gene: TRBJ1-1
CDR3 DNA: TGTGCCAGCAGTTTAAATCTTGCTGGGACCAAGAACACTGAAGCTTTCTTT
CDR3 protein: CASSLNLAGTKNTEAFF

clone size: many
V gene: TRBV12-3/TRBV12-4
D gene: .
J gene: TRBJ1-2
CDR3 DNA: TGTGCCAGCACCCTTGGAAGGCCCTATGGCTACACCTTC
CDR3 protein: CASTLGRPYGYTF

clone size: many
V gene: TRBV6-5
D gene: TRBD1
J gene: TRBJ1-6
CDR3 DNA: TGTGCCAGCAGTTCCACCCCGGCCACAGGGGATAATTCACCCCTCCACTTT
CDR3 protein: CASSSTPATGDNSPLHF

clone size: many
V gene: TRBV5-1
D gene: .
J gene: TRBJ2-1
CDR3 DNA: TGCGCCAGCAGCTTCCGGGACGCACTCAATGAGCAGTTCTTC
CDR3 protein: CASSFRDALNEQFF

clone size: many
V gene: TRBV7-8
D gene: .
J gene: TRBJ2-5
CDR3 DNA: TGTGCCAGCAGACGGACGGGAGAGACCCAGTACTTC
CDR3 protein: CASRRTGETQYF

clone size: many
V gene: TRBV7-2
D gene: .
J gene: TRBJ1-2
CDR3 DNA: TGTGCCAGCAGCCCCGGAGGTCTTGGGAACTATGGCTACACCTTC
CDR3 protein: CASSPGGLGNYGYTF

clone size: many
V gene: TRBV6-5
D gene: .
J gene: TRBJ1-1
CDR3 DNA: TGTGCCAGCAGGTCAGGGTTTAACGAAGCTTTCTTT
CDR3 protein: CASRSGFNEAFF

clone size: few
V gene: TRBV6-6
D gene: TRBD1
J gene: TRBJ2-3
CDR3 DNA: TGTGCCAGCAGTTACTCAGAGGGGGCGTACACAGATACGCAGTATTTT
CDR3 protein: CASSYSEGAYTDTQYF

clone size: few
V gene: TRBV5-8
D gene: .
J gene: TRBJ1-5
CDR3 DNA: TGTGCCAGCAGCTTATCCCTGACCGGGGCAAGCAATCGGCCCCAGCATTTT
CDR3 protein: CASSLSLTGASNRPQHF

clone size: many
V gene: TRBV7-8
D gene: .
J gene: TRBJ1-5
CDR3 DNA: TGTGCCAGCAGCTTAGCGGACGGGGGGTTGACGCCCCAGCATTTT
CDR3 protein: CASSLADGGLTPQHF

clone size: many
V gene: TRBV10-3
D gene: .
J gene: TRBJ1-1
CDR3 DNA: TGTGCCATCAGTGAGTCGAAGGGGATGGGGGGCACTGAAGCTTTCTTT
CDR3 protein: CAISESKGMGGTEAFF

clone size: many
V gene: TRBV5-1
D gene: .
J gene: TRBJ2-5
CDR3 DNA: TGCGCCAGCAGCGTAACAGGCCAAGAGACCCAGTACTTC
CDR3 protein: CASSVTGQETQYF

clone size: many
V gene: TRBV5-8
D gene: TRBD1
J gene: TRBJ2-1
CDR3 DNA: TGTGCCAGCAGCATCCGGGACAGGGGGCGTCTTGAGCAGTTCTTC
CDR3 protein: CASSIRDRGRLEQFF

clone size: many
V gene: TRBV5-1
D gene: TRBD1
J gene: TRBJ1-6
CDR3 DNA: TGCGCCAGCAGCTTGGACAGGGGAATTAATTCACCCCTCCACTTT
CDR3 protein: CASSLDRGINSPLHF

clone size: many
V gene: TRBV3-1
D gene: .
J gene: TRBJ1-1
CDR3 DNA: TGTGCCAGCCTACCAGGGAGAGGGAGCGGGCTGAACACTGAAGCTTTCTTT
CDR3 protein: CASLPGRGSGLNTEAFF

clone size: many
V gene: TRBV7-2
D gene: TRBD1
J gene: TRBJ2-1
CDR3 DNA: TGTGCCAGCAGCCTCAGGGGGCAGGGTAGTATCAATGAGCAGTTCTTC
CDR3 protein: CASSLRGQGSINEQFF

clone size: many
V gene: TRBV6-2/TRBV6-3
D gene: TRBD1
J gene: TRBJ1-1
CDR3 DNA: TGTGCCAGCAGGGCGACAGGGTTGAACACTGAAGCTTTCTTT
CDR3 protein: CASRATGLNTEAFF

clone size: .
V gene: TRBV6-2/TRBV6-3
D gene: .
J gene: TRBJ1-1
CDR3 DNA: TGTGCCAGCAGTGGCGGAAGTTCCACTGAAGCTTTCTTT
CDR3 protein: CASSGGSSTEAFF

clone size: many
V gene: TRBV9
D gene: TRBD1
J gene: TRBJ2-7
CDR3 DNA: TGTGCCAGCAGCGCTGGGACAGGGGGCGGGCGGTACGAGCAGTACTTC
CDR3 protein: CASSAGTGGGRYEQYF

clone size: many
V gene: TRBV20-1
D gene: TRBD2
J gene: TRBJ2-3
CDR3 DNA: TGCAGTGCTAGGAGACTAGCCGGGGTCACAGATACGCAGTATTTT
CDR3 protein: CSARRLAGVTDTQYF